The entry that follows covers one T cell receptor (beta chain) sequence. The sample belongs to a study of shared clonotypes between healthy human individuals. Naive CD4+ cells were CD45RA-selected; the remaining cells were memory. Deletions cut 4 bases from V and 1 base from J, with 11 bases between. CDR1 is SGHAT and CDR2 is FQNNGV in the germline V gene. This CDR3 region has 15 residues. In the original processing: Quality scores were absent from the junction-only immunoSEQ sequences, so filtering differed. Sequencing used immunoSEQ multiplex PCR; TCRdb keeps in-frame clones, though not all of them. V and J calls and clone size come straight from that table; D and trimming were deduced from the DNA. The sample records fewer than 1.8 million clones, 98% being singletons.

The sample taken for sequencing was naive CD4+ T cells sorted from blood. Documented subset: CD45RA+ positively selected. The receptor comes from a man aged 25 to 40 in good health. V and J are TRBV11-2 and TRBJ2-1; D is possibly TRBD1 (5 bases). CDR3 residues: CASSSPRQSYNEQFF. The CDR3 DNA follows: TGTGCCAGCAGCTCTCCCCGACAGTCCTACAATGAGCAGTTCTTC.